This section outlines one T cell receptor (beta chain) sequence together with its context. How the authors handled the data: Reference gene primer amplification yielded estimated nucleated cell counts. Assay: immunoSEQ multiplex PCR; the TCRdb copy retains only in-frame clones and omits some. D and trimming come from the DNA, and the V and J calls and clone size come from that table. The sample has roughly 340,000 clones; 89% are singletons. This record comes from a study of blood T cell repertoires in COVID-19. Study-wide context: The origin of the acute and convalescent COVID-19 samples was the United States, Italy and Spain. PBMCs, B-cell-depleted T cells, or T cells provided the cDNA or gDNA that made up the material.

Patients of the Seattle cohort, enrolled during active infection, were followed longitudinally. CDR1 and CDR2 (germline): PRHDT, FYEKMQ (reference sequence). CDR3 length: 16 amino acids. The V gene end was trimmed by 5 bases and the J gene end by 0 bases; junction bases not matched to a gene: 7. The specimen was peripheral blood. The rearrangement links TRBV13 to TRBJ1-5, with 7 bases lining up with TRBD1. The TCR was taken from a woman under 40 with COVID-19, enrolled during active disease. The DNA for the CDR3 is TGTGCCAGCAGCCGTGGGACAGCCGATAGCAATCAGCCCCAGCATTTT. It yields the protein CASSRGTADSNQPQHF.